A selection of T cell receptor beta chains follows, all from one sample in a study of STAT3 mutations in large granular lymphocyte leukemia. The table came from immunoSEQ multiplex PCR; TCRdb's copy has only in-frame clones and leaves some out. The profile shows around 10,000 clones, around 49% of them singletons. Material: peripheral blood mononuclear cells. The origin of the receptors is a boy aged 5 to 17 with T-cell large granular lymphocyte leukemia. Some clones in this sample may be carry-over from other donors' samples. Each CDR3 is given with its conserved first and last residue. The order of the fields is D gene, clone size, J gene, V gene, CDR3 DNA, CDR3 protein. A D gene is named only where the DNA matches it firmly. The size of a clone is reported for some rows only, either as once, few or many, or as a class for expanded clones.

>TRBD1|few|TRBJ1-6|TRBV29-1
TGCGCCACAGGGGGCGCGACCTATAATTCACCCCTCCACTTT
CATGGATYNSPLHF
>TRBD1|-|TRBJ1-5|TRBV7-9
TGTGCCAGTCAGGGGGGATTCAATCAGCCCCAGCATTTT
CASQGGFNQPQHF
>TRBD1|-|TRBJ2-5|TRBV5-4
TGTGCCAGCAGCTTAATAGGGGGCACTGGGGAGACCCAGTACTTC
CASSLIGGTGETQYF
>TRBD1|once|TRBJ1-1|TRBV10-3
TGTGCCATCAGTGGGCCACAGGGGATCGTGAACACTGAAGCTTTCTTT
CAISGPQGIVNTEAFF
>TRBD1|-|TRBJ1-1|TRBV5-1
TGCGCCAGCAGCTTGGATTTCCAGGGGGAGAACACTGAAGCTTTCTTT
CASSLDFQGENTEAFF
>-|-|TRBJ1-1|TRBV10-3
TGTGCCATCAGTGATCAGGGGAAGAACACTGAAGCTTTCTTT
CAISDQGKNTEAFF
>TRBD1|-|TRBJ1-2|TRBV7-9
TGTGCCAGCAGCTTGACAGGGGATAACGGCTACACCTTC
CASSLTGDNGYTF
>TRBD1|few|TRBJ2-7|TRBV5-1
TGCGCCAGCAGCACGGACAGGGCCTACGAGCAGTACTTC
CASSTDRAYEQYF
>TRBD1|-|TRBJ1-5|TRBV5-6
TGTGCCAGCAGCTTGGGGACAGGGGCAGTGCAGCCCCAGCATTTT
CASSLGTGAVQPQHF
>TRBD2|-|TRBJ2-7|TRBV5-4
TGTGCCAGCAGCGCGGGACTAGCGGGTACCCGGGGGGATGAGCAGTACTTC
CASSAGLAGTRGDEQYF
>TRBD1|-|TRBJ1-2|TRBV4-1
TGCGCCAGCAGCCAGGGACAGGGGGCGCGATATGGCTACACCTTC
CASSQGQGARYGYTF
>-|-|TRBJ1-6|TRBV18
TGTGCCAGCTCACTGCTGGAGAATTCACCCCTCCACTTT
CASSLLENSPLHF
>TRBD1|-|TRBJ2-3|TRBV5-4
TGTGCCACCCGGGACAGTCCCTCAGATACGCAGTATTTT
CATRDSPSDTQYF
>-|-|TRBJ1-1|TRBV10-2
TGCGCCAGCAGTTGGGACACTGAAGCTTTCTTT
CASSWDTEAFF
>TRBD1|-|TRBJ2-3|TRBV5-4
TGTGCCAGCAGAGCCGGTGGGACAGGCTTGACAGATACGCAGTATTTT
CASRAGGTGLTDTQYF
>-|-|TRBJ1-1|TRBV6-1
TGTGCCAGCAGTGATCGGGAGAACACTGAAGCTTTCTTT
CASSDRENTEAFF
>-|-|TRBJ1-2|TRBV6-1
TGTGCCAGCAGTGAATCGATCAGTAACTATGGCTACACCTTC
CASSESISNYGYTF
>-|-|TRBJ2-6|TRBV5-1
TGCGCCAGCAGCTTATTCACAGGGTCTGGGGCCAACGTCCTGACTTTC
CASSLFTGSGANVLTF
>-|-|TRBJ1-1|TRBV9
TGTGCCAGCAGCGTATCCGGGAGGAGTCCTAACACTGAAGCTTTCTTT
CASSVSGRSPNTEAFF
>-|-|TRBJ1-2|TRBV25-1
TGTGCCAGCAGTAACAACTACAGGTCCTTCCCTTATGGCTACACCTTC
CASSNNYRSFPYGYTF
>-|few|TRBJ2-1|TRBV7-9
TGTGCCAGCAGCCTAACTTTAGCGGCACTCAAGCAGTTCTTC
CASSLTLAALKQFF
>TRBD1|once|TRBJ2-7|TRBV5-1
TGCGCCAGCAGCGGGACAGGGCCCTACGAGCAGTACTTC
CASSGTGPYEQYF
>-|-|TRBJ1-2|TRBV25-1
TGTGCCAGCAGGGAGTCCAGCCTTAACTATGGCTACACCTTC
CASRESSLNYGYTF
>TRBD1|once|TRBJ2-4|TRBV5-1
TGCGCCAGCAGCTGGTGGACAGGGGAGGGGGACATTCAGTACTTC
CASSWWTGEGDIQYF
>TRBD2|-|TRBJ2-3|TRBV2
TGTGCCAGCAGTGATGTCGGGACTAGCGGGGCTACGCAGTATTTT
CASSDVGTSGATQYF
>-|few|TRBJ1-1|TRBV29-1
TGCAGCGTTGTGGTTGGGGTGTACACTGAAGCTTTCTTT
CSVVVGVYTEAFF
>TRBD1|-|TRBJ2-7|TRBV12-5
TGTGCTAGCCGCATGGGACAGTCCTACGAGCAGTACTTC
CASRMGQSYEQYF
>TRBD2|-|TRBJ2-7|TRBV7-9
TGTGCCATCCCTCTAGCGGGGGGCTCCGAGCAGTACTTC
CAIPLAGGSEQYF
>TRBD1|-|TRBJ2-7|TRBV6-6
TGTGCCAGCACCCCAGGGGGTACTCACTACGAGCAGTACTTC
CASTPGGTHYEQYF
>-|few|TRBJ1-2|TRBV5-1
TGCGCCAGCAGCTTGCAGGGAAACTATGGCTACACCTTC
CASSLQGNYGYTF
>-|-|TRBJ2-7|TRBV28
TGTGCCAGCAGTTTAACACAGATCTACGAGCAGTACTTC
CASSLTQIYEQYF
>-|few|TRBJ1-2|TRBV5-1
TGCGCCAGCAGCTTGGTAGGGAATGGCTACACCTTC
CASSLVGNGYTF
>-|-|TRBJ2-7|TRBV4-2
TGTGCCAGCAGCCATGAAGATAGGACGGCCCCATTGGACTTC
CASSHEDRTAPLDF
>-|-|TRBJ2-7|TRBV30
TGTGCCTGGAGTCCGCAGCACTACGAGCAGTACTTC
CAWSPQHYEQYF
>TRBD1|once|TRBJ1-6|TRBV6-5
TGTGCCAGCAGGGTCACAGGGGGCGATTCACCCCTCCACTTT
CASRVTGGDSPLHF
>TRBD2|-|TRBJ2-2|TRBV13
TGTGCCAGCAGCGCCGAGACTAGCGGGAGTATTAACACCGGGGAGCTGTTTTTT
CASSAETSGSINTGELFF
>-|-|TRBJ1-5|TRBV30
TGTGCCTGGAGTGTGGACAATCAGCCCCAGCATTTT
CAWSVDNQPQHF
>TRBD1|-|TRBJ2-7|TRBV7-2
TGTGCCAGCAGCATCCGGACAGGGGACGAGCAGTACTTC
CASSIRTGDEQYF
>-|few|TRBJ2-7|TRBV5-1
TGCGCCAGCAGCCCGGGTTCCCATCTTTACGAGCAGTACTTC
CASSPGSHLYEQYF
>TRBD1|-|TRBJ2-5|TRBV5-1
TGCGCCAGCAGCTTGGGGGGACAGGGTGGGCAAGAGACCCAGTACTTC
CASSLGGQGGQETQYF
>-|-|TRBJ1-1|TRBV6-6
TGTGCCAGCAGAATCCGGGAAAACACTGAAGCTTTCTTT
CASRIRENTEAFF
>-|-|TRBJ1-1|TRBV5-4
TGTGCCAGCAGCCACAGGGTCTTGAACACTGAAGCTTTCTTT
CASSHRVLNTEAFF
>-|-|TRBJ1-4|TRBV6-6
TGTGCCAGCAGCAGATGGGAAAAACTGTTTTTT
CASSRWEKLFF
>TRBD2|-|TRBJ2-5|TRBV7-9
TGTGCCAGCAGCTTGAGGGCAGCGGGAGAGGAGACCCAGTACTTC
CASSLRAAGEETQYF
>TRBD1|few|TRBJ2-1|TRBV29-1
TGCAGCGCCCTGAGGGACAGGACTTACAATGAGCAGTTCTTC
CSALRDRTYNEQFF
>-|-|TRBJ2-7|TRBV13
TGTGCCAGCAGCCGTGAAGTAGCATCTCTCTACGAGCAGTACTTC
CASSREVASLYEQYF
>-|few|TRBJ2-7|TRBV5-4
TGTGCCAGCAGCTTGTGGGGGGCCGGGGGCGAGCAGTACTTC
CASSLWGAGGEQYF
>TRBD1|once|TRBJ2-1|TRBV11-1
TGTGCCAGCAGCAGGACAGGGGGCGGTTTTACTTACAATGAGCAGTTCTTC
CASSRTGGGFTYNEQFF
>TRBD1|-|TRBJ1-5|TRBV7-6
TGTGCCAGCAGCTTGGGAACAGGGGCCCAGCCCCAGCATTTT
CASSLGTGAQPQHF
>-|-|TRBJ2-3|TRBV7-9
TGTGCCAGCAGCTTGACGGGACAAAGCACAGATACGCAGTATTTT
CASSLTGQSTDTQYF
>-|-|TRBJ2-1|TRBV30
TGTGCCTGGAGAGACTACAATGAGCAGTTCTTC
CAWRDYNEQFF
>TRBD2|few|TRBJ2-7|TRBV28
TGTGCCAGCAGTTCGCCGACTAGCGTCGACTACGAGCAGTACTTC
CASSSPTSVDYEQYF
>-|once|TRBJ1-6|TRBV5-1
TGCGCCAGCAGCGTACAGGGACAAAATTCACCCCTCCACTTT
CASSVQGQNSPLHF
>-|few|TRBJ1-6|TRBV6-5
TGTGCCAGCAGTTACGCCATTAGATCCCTTAATTCACCCCTCCACTTT
CASSYAIRSLNSPLHF
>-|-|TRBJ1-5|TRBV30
TGTGCCTGGAGCTCGAGGACAGTTAGCAATCAGCCCCAGCATTTT
CAWSSRTVSNQPQHF
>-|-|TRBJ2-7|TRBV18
TGTGCCAGCTCACCACCCTTGGCAGGTACCTACGAGCAGTACTTC
CASSPPLAGTYEQYF
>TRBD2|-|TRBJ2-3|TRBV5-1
TGCGCCAGCAGGGGAAATAGCGGGAGGGTCACAGATACGCAGTATTTT
CASRGNSGRVTDTQYF
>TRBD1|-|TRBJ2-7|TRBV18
TGTGCCAGCTCCCCCGGGACAGGGCGCCACGAGCAGTACTTC
CASSPGTGRHEQYF
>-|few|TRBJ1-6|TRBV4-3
TGCGCCAGCAGCCAAGACGCTCTTATCTGGAGCTCCTATAATTCACCCCTCCACTTT
CASSQDALIWSSYNSPLHF